This T cell receptor beta chain was found in a study of CD8+CD57+ T cells in acquired aplastic anemia. Profiling that covered TCR beta VDJ and CDR3 relied on genomic DNA as its template. TCRdb re-analysed the reads in MiXCR, keeping a single row per CDR3 protein. Of about 190,000 distinct CDR3 sequences listed, approximately 50% are singletons. The CDR3 loop spans 16 amino acids. The germline CDR1 and CDR2 sequences are SGHAT and FQNNGV. Unmatched junction bases numbered 9, after V lost 2 bases and J lost 2 bases. Whoever was chosen for sequencing had shown CD8+CD57+ cell expansion by flow cytometry. The sequence was obtained from a human donor with aplastic anemia. The sample taken for sequencing was sorted CD4+, CD8+, or CD8+CD57+ T cells (not recorded which) from PBMCs. The chain has TRBV11-2 and TRBJ2-7; 7 bases are shared with TRBD1. This CDR3 is CASSLPSGQVPYEQYF. The CDR3 nucleotides read TGTGCCAGCAGCTTACCCAGCGGACAGGTCCCCTACGAGCAGTACTTC.